This TCR beta chain was recovered during a study of OX40 agonist ivuxolimab in advanced cancers. Systemic immunosuppression or autoimmune disease history was grounds to exclude patients. Assay: immunoSEQ multiplex PCR; the TCRdb copy retains only in-frame clones and omits some. The table has about 39,000 clones, about 94% seen once. Germline V CDR1 and CDR2: LNHDA, SQIVND (reference sequence). This CDR3 has 14 residues. V was clipped by 3 bases and J by 0 bases, with 9 bases between them. The source material was CD4+ or CD8+ T cells sorted from blood, sampled in a trial of the OX40 agonist ivuxolimab. This receptor was taken from an adult with an advanced solid tumor such as melanoma, head and neck, liver or kidney cancer. J is TRBJ2-7 and V is TRBV19; D is unclear. CDR3 nucleotides: TGTGCCAGTAGTATCCGTCCGAGCTCCTACGAGCAGTACTTC. This sequence encodes CASSIRPSSYEQYF.